This passage covers 5 T cell receptor beta chains from one sample sequenced in a study of response to subunit inactivated influenza vaccine. In TCRdb, the RT-PCR reads were re-called with MiXCR into one record per CDR3 protein. The data contain about 570,000 distinct CDR3 sequences, about 11% of them singletons. The same data also went into a second study, on T cells expressing NK-cell markers. That source adds: What made the TCR beta cDNA was 5'RACE template switching with UMIs.

The specimen comprised PBMCs from blood, sampled on the day of vaccination. The receptors were gathered from a man over 45 who received an inactivated influenza vaccine.

The gene calls are TRBV12-3 or TRBV12-4 and TRBJ1-2; tentatively, D is TRBD1 (6 bases). The V and J ends lost 4 bases and 5 bases respectively, with 14 bases between them. CDR3 size: 14 residues. CDR3 sequence (DNA): TGTGCCAGCAGTTCCACAGGGTTAGTTTATGGCTACACCTTC. Translated: CASSSTGLVYGYTF.

This clonotype was observed a handful of times. The chain joins TRBV5-1 to TRBJ2-1; possible D gene TRBD2, 5 bases. The CDR3 is 13 residues long. The germline V gene has CDR1 SGHRS and CDR2 YFSETQ. The V end was cut by 1 base, the J end by 6 bases, with 8 bases between. The chain's CDR3 is CASSLTSSNEQFF. The CDR3 DNA follows: TGCGCCAGCAGCTTGACTAGTTCCAATGAGCAGTTCTTC.

This clonotype was seen a few times. The chain carries TRBV9 and TRBJ1-1; maybe TRBD1 (6 bases). Germline V gives CDR1 SGDLS, CDR2 YYNGEE. V was pared by 3 bases and J by 8 bases, with 8 bases between. This CDR3 is 11 amino acids long. This CDR3 reads CASSGGGEAFF. The CDR3 nucleotides are TGTGCCAGCAGCGGGGGGGGCGAAGCTTTCTTT.

The J gene is TRBJ2-2, the V gene TRBV5-6; D unresolved. CDR3 size: 15 residues. Germline V gives CDR1 SGHDT, CDR2 YYEEEE. V lost 1 base, J lost 3 bases, and 10 bases lay in between. The CDR3 loop is CASSLMGPHTGELFF. DNA for the CDR3: TGTGCCAGCAGCTTGATGGGTCCCCACACCGGGGAGCTGTTTTTT. Combining the CDR3 with reference TRBV5-6 and TRBJ2-2 gives the whole variable domain DAGVTQSPTHLIKTRGQQVTLRCSPKSGHDTVSWYQQALGQGPQFIFQYYEEEERQRGNFPDRFSGHQFPNYSSELNVNALLLGDSALYLCASSLMGPHTGELFFGEGSRLTVL.

A few counts support this clonotype. The V call is TRBV29-1, the J call TRBJ2-3; the match to TRBD2 covers 14 bases. Germline CDR1 reads SQVTM; CDR2 reads ANQGSEA. The CDR3 has 16 amino acids. J was trimmed by 2 bases and V by 5 bases; bases with no gene match: 6. CDR3 in DNA: TGCAGCGTTCCGGGACTAGCGGGGGAGCTCACAGATACGCAGTATTTT. This encodes CSVPGLAGELTDTQYF.